One and the same sample provided the 32 T cell receptor beta chains below, sequenced in a study of post-analysis software for immune sequencing data. The antigens of these receptors remain unknown. Overall study findings and caveats: Roughly five TRBV segments were more frequent in patients than controls; TRBV5-6, TRBV5-1 and TRBV20-1 belonged to this group.

Included in the TCR beta cDNA libraries were unique molecular identifiers. From the PCR reads, TCRdb called clonotypes with MiXCR, one entry per CDR3 protein. This table has around 700,000 distinct CDR3 sequences, 55% to 60% appearing once. Sequenced sample: blood. Receptor source: a girl between 2 and 10 years old with multiple sclerosis.

This chain links TRBV29-1 with TRBJ2-7, with 11 bases fitting TRBD2. This CDR3 spans 15 amino acids. V lost 6 bases to trimming and J lost 3 bases; unmatched junction nucleotides: 10. Germline CDR1 is SQVTM and CDR2 is ANQGSEA. Written as DNA, the CDR3 is TGCAGCGTGGCGATAGGACTAGCGGGCCTCTACGAGCAGTACTTC. Its translation: CSVAIGLAGLYEQYF.

The chain joins TRBV27 to TRBJ2-7; the match to TRBD1 covers 10 bases. CDR1 and CDR2 (germline): MNHEY, SMNVEV (reference sequence). There are 15 residues in the CDR3. Unmatched junction bases numbered 6, after V lost 5 bases and J lost 2 bases. In nucleotides, the CDR3 is TGTGCCAGCAGTGACTGGGACAGGGGAGCCTACGAGCAGTACTTC. Protein sequence: CASSDWDRGAYEQYF.

The chain uses TRBV20-1 and TRBJ2-5; TRBD2 agrees at 11 bases. The CDR3 totals 13 residues. V trimming: 3 bases; J trimming: 3 bases; junction bases outside the gene matches: 0. From germline, CDR1 is DFQATT and CDR2 SNEGSKA (reference sequence). The DNA of the CDR3 is TGCAGTGCTAGGACTAGCGGGGAAGAGACCCAGTACTTC. Translating it yields CSARTSGEETQYF.

V usage is TRBV4-3 and J usage is TRBJ2-1, with a tentative D call TRBD1 (5 bases). CDR1 is LGHNA, CDR2 YSLEER, per germline. The CDR3 has 15 amino acids. Trimming took 1 base from V and 6 from J, leaving 13 bases between them. The CDR3 nucleotides read TGCGCCAGCAGCCAAGGGGGCAGCTTGAGCAATGAGCAGTTCTTC. Translating it yields CASSQGGSLSNEQFF.

With regard to this clonotype: Mismatch with germline at one junction end may stem from a read error. V usage is TRBV7-2 and J usage is TRBJ1-2; TRBD1 is a possible D gene (6 bases). This CDR3 region has 15 residues. The V gene's germline CDR1 is SGHTA and CDR2 FQGNSA. In DNA, the CDR3 is TGTGCCAACAGCTTCTCCGGGGGGCAATTGAATGGCTACACCTTC. It codes for CANSFSGGQLNGYTF.

The chain recombines TRBV27 with TRBJ2-5; 8 bases match TRBD1. TRBJ2-7 matches the DNA end more closely, so the J call is doubtful. CDR3 length: 19 residues. Germline V gene sequence: CDR1 MNHEY, CDR2 SMNVEV (reference sequence). For the CDR3, the DNA is TGTGCCAGCAGTTCGGCTCCCGGGACAGGCCTCGCGGGTGCAAGCGAGCAGTACTTC. This translates into CASSSAPGTGLAGASEQYF.

This clonotype was counted at least ten times. The chain couples TRBV29-1 to TRBJ2-1; D tentatively fits TRBD1 or TRBD2 (6 bases each). There are 15 residues in the CDR3. Between the trimmed V and J ends, which lost 5 bases and 1 base, there was a span of 15 bases. CDR1 is SQVTM, CDR2 ANQGSEA, per germline. CDR3 sequence (DNA): TGCAGCGTTCCGTGGAGGGGGGTGTCCTACAATGAGCAGTTCTTC. It translates to CSVPWRGVSYNEQFF.

This chain links TRBV7-2 with TRBJ1-2; D gene ambiguous. The CDR3 runs 14 residues. Per germline, CDR1 SGHTA and CDR2 FQGNSA. Trimming took 6 bases from V and 8 from J, leaving 19 bases between them. In DNA, the CDR3 is TGTGCCAGCAGTCCCGGCTCTGGGAGAGAAGGCTACACCTTC. Translation: CASSPGSGREGYTF.

The chain is built from TRBV6-5 and TRBJ1-6, with 8 bases lining up with TRBD1. CDR3 length: 17 residues. CDR1 and CDR2 (germline): MNHEY, SVGAGI. V shed 0 bases and J 5 bases; nucleotides not matched to a gene: 6. The CDR3 DNA is TGTGCCAGCAGTTACTCGATCCAGGGGGCCGATAATTCACCCCTCCACTTT. This codes for CASSYSIQGADNSPLHF.

The chain combines TRBV7-9 with TRBJ2-7; D not certain. The V end lost 5 bases, the J end lost 3 bases, and 11 bases lay between the germline ends. From germline, CDR1 is SEHNR and CDR2 FQNEAQ (reference sequence). The CDR3 has 13 residues. DNA for the CDR3: TGTGCCAGCAGCCTTGCTCGTTTCTACGAGCAGTACTTC. Protein sequence: CASSLARFYEQYF.

This sequence joins TRBV20-1 and TRBJ2-1; D is perhaps TRBD2 (6 bases). Between the trimmed V and J ends, which lost 2 bases and 5 bases, there was a span of 10 bases. This CDR3 contains 13 residues. Germline assignment: CDR1 DFQATT and CDR2 SNEGSKA (reference sequence). The CDR3 DNA is TGCAGTGCTAGACTAGCGTCGGACAATGAGCAGTTCTTC. Protein sequence: CSARLASDNEQFF.

This clonotype was detected only a few times. The chain is built from TRBV20-1 and TRBJ1-3; D is unresolved. This CDR3 is 13 amino acids long. Germline values: CDR1 DFQATT, CDR2 SNEGSKA (reference sequence). The germline V and J ends were trimmed by 0 bases and 2 bases, with 5 bases remaining between them. CDR3 amino acids: CSAREHTGNTIYF. The CDR3 DNA reads TGCAGTGCTAGAGAGCACACTGGAAACACCATATATTTT.

V usage is TRBV7-2 and J usage is TRBJ2-3; 8 bases line up with TRBD1. Germline lookup yields CDR1 SGHTA and CDR2 FQGNSA. There are 18 residues in the CDR3. V shed 8 bases, J shed 4 bases, and the junction held 20 bases outside the gene matches. The chain's CDR3 is CASVGRSSGQGPADTQYF. For the CDR3, the DNA is TGTGCCAGCGTCGGACGGTCCTCCGGACAGGGCCCCGCAGATACGCAGTATTTT. Looking up the rest from reference TRBV7-2 and TRBJ2-3 gives the full variable domain: GAGVSQSPSNKVTEKGKDVELRCDPISGHTALYWYRQSLGQGLEFLIYFQGNSAPDKSGLPSDRFSAERTGGSVSTLTIQRTQQEDSAVYLCASVGRSSGQGPADTQYFGPGTRLTVL.

Worth noting for this clonotype: Compared with germline, one end of the junction differs, possibly owing to a read error. The chain links TRBV7-2 to TRBJ2-3; 7 bases are a match to TRBD1. Germline CDR1 reads SGHTA; CDR2 reads FQGNSA. The CDR3 consists of 16 residues. The CDR3 spells CVSSARQGGSTDTQYF. The CDR3 DNA follows: TGTGTCAGCAGCGCCCGACAGGGTGGGAGCACAGATACGCAGTATTTT.

This chain's CDR3 is CAISESATSGRGEQYF. Written as DNA, the CDR3 is TGTGCCATCAGTGAGTCGGCGACTAGCGGGAGGGGGGAGCAGTACTTC. The genes are TRBV10-3 and TRBJ2-7; TRBD2 matches 14 bases. Germline V gene data show CDR1 as ENHRY and CDR2 as SYGVKD. The CDR3 runs 16 residues. Germline trimming cut 0 bases from V and 7 bases from J; bases unmatched to any gene: 5.

This clonotype was found a few times. The CDR3 loop is CASSFAGGSTDTQYF. CDR3 bases: TGTGCCAGCAGCTTCGCCGGGGGAAGCACAGATACGCAGTATTTT. The rearrangement uses TRBV7-2 and TRBJ2-3; a possible D gene is TRBD2 (6 bases). The CDR3 is made up of 15 amino acids. Germline CDR1 reads SGHTA; CDR2 reads FQGNSA. V lost 3 bases, J lost 0 bases, and 10 bases lay in between. The full variable domain, in which reference TRBV7-2 and TRBJ2-3 provide the parts outside the CDR3, is GAGVSQSPSNKVTEKGKDVELRCDPISGHTALYWYRQSLGQGLEFLIYFQGNSAPDKSGLPSDRFSAERTGGSVSTLTIQRTQQEDSAVYLCASSFAGGSTDTQYFGPGTRLTVL.

The V gene is TRBV7-9, the J gene TRBJ2-1; D is unclear. Germline V gene sequence: CDR1 SEHNR, CDR2 FQNEAQ (reference sequence). The CDR3 is 12 residues long. V gave up 5 bases and J gave up 10 bases, with 12 bases separating them. The DNA for the CDR3 is TGTGCCAGCAGCCCCACCACACGGGAGCAGTTCTTC. It yields the protein CASSPTTREQFF. Supplemented by reference TRBV7-9 and TRBJ2-1, the full variable domain reads DTGVSQNPRHKITKRGQNVTFRCDPISEHNRLYWYRQTLGQGPEFLTYFQNEAQLEKSRLLSDRFSAERPKGSFSTLEIQRTEQGDSAMYLCASSPTTREQFFGPGTRLTVL.

The rearrangement links TRBV20-1 to TRBJ2-7; TRBD2 matches 9 bases. Trimming removed 6 bases from V and 0 bases from J; junction bases left unmatched: 9. Germline CDR1 reads DFQATT; CDR2 reads SNEGSKA (reference sequence). CDR3 size: 15 residues. CDR3 nucleotides: TGCAGTGCGTCGACTAGCGGAGGAGCCTCCTACGAGCAGTACTTC. It translates to CSASTSGGASYEQYF.

The chain couples TRBV20-1 to TRBJ2-3; TRBD2 matches at 8 bases. The CDR3 length is 14 residues. Trimming removed 3 bases from V and 2 bases from J; junction bases left unmatched: 4. Germline V gene lookup returns CDR1 DFQATT and CDR2 SNEGSKA (reference sequence). CDR3 in amino acids: CSASSLAVTDTQYF. DNA of the CDR3: TGCAGTGCTAGCTCACTAGCGGTCACAGATACGCAGTATTTT.

The chain carries TRBV11-2 and TRBJ2-3; 9 positions agree with TRBD1. V shed 5 bases, J shed 2 bases, and the junction held 8 bases outside the gene matches. This CDR3 contains 16 residues. Looked up from germline, CDR1 is SGHAT and CDR2 is FQNNGV. The CDR3 DNA reads TGTGCCAGCAGCCAGCGGGGACAGGGCTACACAGATACGCAGTATTTT. Its protein product is CASSQRGQGYTDTQYF.

A remark on this clonotype: The junction differs from germline at one of its ends, possibly a read error. The rearrangement joins TRBV7-9 to TRBJ2-1; 7 positions agree with TRBD1. This CDR3 region has 15 residues. CDR1 is SEHNR, CDR2 FQNEAQ, per germline (reference sequence). The CDR3 loop is CVSSLVGGLYNEQFF. In DNA form, the CDR3 reads TGTGTCAGCAGCTTAGTAGGGGGCCTTTACAATGAGCAGTTCTTC.

This rearrangement joins TRBV18 to TRBJ2-4; D might be TRBD2 (5 bases). The closer fit of TRBJ2-7 to the DNA end suggests the J call may be wrong. CDR3 size: 13 residues. Germline CDR1 and CDR2: KGHSH and LQKENI. The CDR3 DNA follows: TGTGCCAGCTCACCACTCGGACTTCCCGAGCAGTACTTC. Its protein product is CASSPLGLPEQYF.

The rearrangement links TRBV15 to TRBJ2-5; D is undetermined. The CDR3 is 15 residues long. Germline V gene sequence: CDR1 LNHNV, CDR2 YYDKDF (reference sequence). Trimming stripped 0 bases from V and 5 bases from J, with 13 bases between. The DNA of the CDR3 is TGTGCCACCAGCAGAGATTCTCCGGTTAGGGAGACCCAGTACTTC. As protein: CATSRDSPVRETQYF.

The chain combines TRBV5-1 with TRBJ2-1; 11 nucleotides align to TRBD1. Germline V gene data show CDR1 as SGHRS and CDR2 as YFSETQ. The trim removed 3 bases at V and 6 bases at J, leaving 5 bases unmatched. This CDR3 spans 15 amino acids. The CDR3 DNA is TGCGCCAGCAGCTCTTCCGGGACAGGGGGCAATGAGCAGTTCTTC. Protein sequence: CASSSSGTGGNEQFF.

This chain connects TRBV20-1 to TRBJ2-5, with no clear D. The CDR3 length is 12 residues. The V gene's germline CDR1 is DFQATT and CDR2 SNEGSKA (reference sequence). The V end was cut by 3 bases, the J end by 3 bases, with 8 bases between. The CDR3 region has the DNA TGCAGTGCTAGGCGGACGGAAGAGACCCAGTACTTC. This translates into CSARRTEETQYF.

The V call is TRBV11-3, the J call TRBJ1-1; perhaps TRBD1 as D (5 bases). V was shortened by 1 base and J by 1 base, with 10 bases between the two germline ends. The CDR3 consists of 15 residues. Germline V lookup: CDR1 SGHNT, CDR2 YENEEA. Written as DNA, the CDR3 is TGTGCCAGCAGCTTAGCCGATACAGGGAACACTGAAGCTTTCTTT. Its translation: CASSLADTGNTEAFF.

This chain links TRBV5-1 with TRBJ2-1, with D perhaps matching TRBD1 (6 bases). Germline V CDR1 and CDR2: SGHRS, YFSETQ. The CDR3 consists of 13 residues. V was shortened by 5 bases and J by 4 bases, with 10 bases between the two germline ends. This CDR3 is CASRGDTYNEQFF. The CDR3 coding sequence is TGCGCCAGCAGGGGGGACACATACAATGAGCAGTTCTTC. Full variable domain (missing parts from reference TRBV5-1 and TRBJ2-1): KAGVTQTPRYLIKTRGQQVTLSCSPISGHRSVSWYQQTPGQGLQFLFEYFSETQRNKGNFPGRFSGRQFSNSRSEMNVSTLELGDSALYLCASRGDTYNEQFFGPGTRLTVL.

The chain couples TRBV2 to TRBJ2-7, with 7 bases that match TRBD2. Trimming took 4 bases from V and 6 from J; bases not matched to a gene: 0. CDR1 SNHLY and CDR2 FYNNEI come from the germline V gene. The CDR3 length is 11 residues. The CDR3 DNA reads TGTGCCAGCAGTGCGGGAGGCGAGCAGTACTTC. Translated: CASSAGGEQYF.

This chain uses TRBV2 with TRBJ2-5; D is possibly TRBD1 (5 bases). CDR3 length equals 15 residues. CDR1 and CDR2 (germline): SNHLY, FYNNEI. The ends were cut back, 4 bases at V and 0 bases at J, with 12 bases in the middle. CDR3 protein: CASSGQSQDQETQYF. For the CDR3, the DNA is TGTGCCAGCAGTGGACAGTCCCAGGACCAAGAGACCCAGTACTTC. The whole variable domain, remainder taken from reference TRBV2 and TRBJ2-5, is EPEVTQTPSHQVTQMGQEVILRCVPISNHLYFYWYRQILGQKVEFLVSFYNNEISEKSEIFDDQFSVERPDGSNFTLKIRSTKLEDSAMYFCASSGQSQDQETQYFGPGTRLLVL.

In its sample, this clonotype was seen a few times. This rearrangement joins TRBV11-2 to TRBJ2-1; 10 nucleotides line up with TRBD1. The junction had 6 bases not matched to a gene; V was cut back by 7 bases and J by 6 bases. The V gene's germline CDR1 is SGHAT and CDR2 FQNNGV. This CDR3 contains 14 residues. The CDR3 is CASTIDRGPNEQFF. As DNA, the CDR3 is TGTGCCAGCACTATTGACAGGGGGCCCAATGAGCAGTTCTTC.

The chain joins TRBV3-1 to TRBJ2-7; no reliable D call. The germline V gene encodes CDR1 LGHDT and CDR2 YNNKEL (reference sequence). The CDR3 contains 17 residues. Trimming cost V 2 bases and J 2 bases, with 19 bases left between them. CDR3 coding DNA: TGTGCCAGCAGCCAAACCTGGACCCGAGTAGGGACCTACGAGCAGTACTTC. This gives the protein CASSQTWTRVGTYEQYF.

The CDR3 DNA reads TGTGCCAGCAGCCCGACAGCGGGAGGTGGTGAGACCCAGTACTTC. Its translation is CASSPTAGGGETQYF. The chain joins TRBV7-2 to TRBJ2-7; 9 nucleotides line up with TRBD2. The J call may be faulty, since TRBJ2-5 better matches the DNA end. CDR1 is SGHTA and CDR2 is FQGNSA in the germline V gene. The CDR3 spans 15 residues.